Detailed here is one T cell receptor beta chain. The antigen is not known. From germline, CDR1 is MNHEY and CDR2 SVGAGI. The CDR3 totals 15 residues. The ends lost 2 bases at V and 5 bases at J; junction bases unmatched: 7. The data were taken from a study of blood T cells in healthy people across ages. In the study overall: Capture via template switching afforded approximately one barcoded beta molecule per two T cells. Notes on the study in general: A conclusive naive versus antigen-experienced comparison was prevented by the unsorted PBMCs. Estimates based on one million T cells were treated as lower bounds.

Then a second PCR, running roughly 7 to 11 cycles, was carried out with a sample-barcoded 5' primer and a J-beta primer mix. Every sample gave at least 2.5 million paired-end reads containing CDR3. MiXCR, applied by TCRdb to the 5' RACE reads, yields one record per CDR3 protein. This sample has about 780,000 distinct CDR3 sequences, with around 62% found just once. This TCR came from a man aged 30-40 years in good health. Sequencing input: blood. The V call is TRBV6-5, the J call TRBJ2-5; 8 nucleotides agree with TRBD1. The CDR3 sequence is CASSYRDRIRETQYF. CDR3 nucleotide sequence: TGTGCCAGCAGTTACCGGGACAGGATACGGGAGACCCAGTACTTC.